These T cell receptor beta chains were read from a single sample in a study of blood T cell repertoires in COVID-19. Assay used: immunoSEQ multiplex PCR; TCRdb lists only in-frame clones, some missing. The table includes 200,000 to 300,000 clones, about 89% detected once. Material for sequencing was peripheral blood. The receptors derive from a woman aged 40 to 55 who had recovered from COVID-19. Both conserved end residues are part of each CDR3. D genes are given only for firm matches. Not all rows give a size; the values are once, few, many and, for expanded clones, a class.

CASSFWAGGPNEQFF | TGCGCCAGCAGCTTCTGGGCGGGGGGGCCCAATGAGCAGTTCTTC | few | TRBJ2-1 | TRBD2 | TRBV5-1
CASSQSMRRGGSANYGYTF | TGTGCCAGTAGCCAAAGTATGAGGAGGGGAGGCTCGGCCAACTATGGCTACACCTTC | NA | TRBJ1-2 | NA | TRBV19
CASRKGTGNTIYF | TGTGCCAGCAGAAAGGGGACTGGAAACACCATATATTTT | few | TRBJ1-3 | NA | TRBV2
CASSLVAGGQPQHF | TGTGCCAGCAGCTTGGTGGCAGGGGGTCAGCCCCAGCATTTT | NA | TRBJ1-5 | TRBD1 | TRBV5-6
CSASDIFRDSSNTEAFF | TGCAGTGCTAGTGATATTTTCCGGGACAGTTCGAACACTGAAGCTTTCTTT | NA | TRBJ1-1 | TRBD1 | TRBV20-1
CASSPVRTDTQYF | TGTGCCAGCAGCCCCGTTCGCACAGATACGCAGTATTTT | NA | TRBJ2-3 | NA | TRBV27
CASSSGVGETQYF | TGTGCCAGCAGCAGCGGCGTCGGAGAGACCCAGTACTTC | NA | TRBJ2-5 | NA | TRBV11-2
CASSQAGRGDTQYF | TGTGCCAGCAGCCAAGCGGGGCGGGGAGATACGCAGTATTTT | NA | TRBJ2-3 | TRBD2 | TRBV7-2
CASGLVLAASYNSPLHF | TGTGCTAGTGGTTTGGTATTGGCCGCCTCCTATAATTCACCCCTCCACTTT | NA | TRBJ1-6 | NA | TRBV12-5
CASSQIEALNTEAFF | TGTGCCAGCAGCCAAATTGAGGCTCTGAACACTGAAGCTTTCTTT | NA | TRBJ1-1 | NA | TRBV7-9
CASSPLAGKETQYF | TGCGCCAGCAGCCCCCTAGCGGGGAAAGAGACCCAGTACTTC | NA | TRBJ2-5 | TRBD2 | TRBV5-1
CASSYVYRGFSPLHF | TGCGCCAGCAGTTACGTGTACAGGGGGTTCTCACCCCTCCACTTT | once | TRBJ1-6 | TRBD1 | TRBV5-1